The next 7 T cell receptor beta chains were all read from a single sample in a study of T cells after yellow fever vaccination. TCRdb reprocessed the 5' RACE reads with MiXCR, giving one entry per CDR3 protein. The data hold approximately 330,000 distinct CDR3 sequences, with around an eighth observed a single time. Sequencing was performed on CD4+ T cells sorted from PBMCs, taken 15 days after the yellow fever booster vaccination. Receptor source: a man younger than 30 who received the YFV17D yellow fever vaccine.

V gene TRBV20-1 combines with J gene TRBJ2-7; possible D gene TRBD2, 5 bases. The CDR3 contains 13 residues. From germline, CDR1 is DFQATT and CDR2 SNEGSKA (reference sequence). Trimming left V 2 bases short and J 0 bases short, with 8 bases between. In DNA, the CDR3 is TGCAGTGCTAGATACCGGGGCTCCTACGAGCAGTACTTC. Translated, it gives CSARYRGSYEQYF.

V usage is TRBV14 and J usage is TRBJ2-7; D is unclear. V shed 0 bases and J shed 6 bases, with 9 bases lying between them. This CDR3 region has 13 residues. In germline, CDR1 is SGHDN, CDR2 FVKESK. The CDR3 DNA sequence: TGTGCCAGCAGCCAAGACTTCCCGACCGAGCAGTACTTC. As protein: CASSQDFPTEQYF.

The CDR3 protein is CASSLGDWETQYF. CDR3 in DNA: TGTGCCAGCAGCTTGGGGGATTGGGAGACCCAGTACTTC. This rearrangement joins TRBV11-2 to TRBJ2-5; tentatively, D is TRBD1 or TRBD2 (5 bases each). CDR1 and CDR2 (germline): SGHAT, FQNNGV. CDR3 length equals 13 residues. Between the trimmed V and J ends, which lost 3 bases and 5 bases, there was a span of 10 bases.

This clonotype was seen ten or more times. The CDR3 DNA follows: TGCGCCAGCAGCTCCAACTCTGGGGCCAACGTCCTGACTTTC. This encodes CASSSNSGANVLTF. The J gene is TRBJ2-6, the V gene TRBV5-1, with unresolved D. Germline V CDR1 and CDR2: SGHRS, YFSETQ. This CDR3 comprises 14 residues. V lost 3 bases to trimming and J lost 0 bases, with 4 bases between them.

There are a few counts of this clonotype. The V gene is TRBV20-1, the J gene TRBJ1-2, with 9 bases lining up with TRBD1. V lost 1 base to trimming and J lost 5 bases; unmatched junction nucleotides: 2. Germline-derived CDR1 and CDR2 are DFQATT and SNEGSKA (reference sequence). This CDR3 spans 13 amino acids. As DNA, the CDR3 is TGCAGTGCTAGAGGGACAGGGGCTTATGGCTACACCTTC. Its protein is CSARGTGAYGYTF.

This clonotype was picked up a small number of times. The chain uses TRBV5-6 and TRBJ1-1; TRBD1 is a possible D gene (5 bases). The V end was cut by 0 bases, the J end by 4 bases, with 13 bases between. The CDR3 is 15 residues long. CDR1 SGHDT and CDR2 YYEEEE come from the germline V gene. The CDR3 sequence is CASSLVTGPGTEAFF. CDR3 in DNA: TGTGCCAGCAGCTTGGTAACGGGGCCGGGCACTGAAGCTTTCTTT. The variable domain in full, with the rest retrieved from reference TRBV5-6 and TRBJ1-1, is DAGVTQSPTHLIKTRGQQVTLRCSPKSGHDTVSWYQQALGQGPQFIFQYYEEEERQRGNFPDRFSGHQFPNYSSELNVNALLLGDSALYLCASSLVTGPGTEAFFGQGTRLTVV.

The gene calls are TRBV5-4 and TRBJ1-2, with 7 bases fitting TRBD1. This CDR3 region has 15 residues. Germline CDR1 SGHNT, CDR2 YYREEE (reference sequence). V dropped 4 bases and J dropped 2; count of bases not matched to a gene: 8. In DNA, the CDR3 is TGTGCCAGCAGCGCGGACAGGCTAAAAAACTATGGCTACACCTTC. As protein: CASSADRLKNYGYTF.